This TCR beta chain was recorded in a study of blood T cells in healthy people across ages. Primers used in a second PCR of about 7 to 11 cycles were a sample-barcoded 5' primer and a J-beta primer mix. TCRdb re-called the 5' RACE reads through MiXCR, storing one row per CDR3 protein. The table has roughly 570,000 distinct CDR3 sequences, 25% to 30% seen once. Around 10 milliliters of peripheral blood were drawn from each donor. Samples each had at least 5 micrograms of total RNA extracted. This clonotype was counted a few times. Mismatch with germline at one junction end may stem from a read error. The CDR3 has 15 residues. Germline V gene lookup returns CDR1 SSHAT and CDR2 FNYEAQ (reference sequence).

The chain employs TRBV7-7 and TRBJ2-1; 13 nucleotides agree with TRBD2. Sequencing was done on a sample of blood. This clonotype was obtained from a woman in her seventies in good health. The CDR3 loop reads CASSPLLAGGHEQFF. DNA of the CDR3: TGTGCTAGCAGCCCATTACTAGCGGGGGGGCATGAGCAGTTCTTC.